This T cell receptor beta chain derives from a study of a mutant IDH1 vaccine in newly diagnosed glioma. The repertoire was sequenced with immunoSEQ multiplex PCR; TCRdb's copy has only in-frame clones and lacks some. This sample carries 77,000 or so clones, about 85% of them seen once, and the ten largest clones take 0.6% to 0.95%. Described time point: week 23, last vaccination. Every vaccination contained 300 ug of the mutant IDH1 20-mer peptide and was paired with topical imiquimod. About this clone itself: Its target is not known.

Trimming took 0 bases from V and 5 from J; bases not matched to a gene: 10. CDR3 size: 17 residues. Germline loops: CDR1 SQVTM, CDR2 ANQGSEA. The clonotype comes from a woman aged 45 to 65 with glioma. This chain uses TRBV29-1 with TRBJ1-2, with 12 bases matching TRBD1. The material was PBMCs, obtained from a glioma patient whose treatment included an IDH1 peptide vaccine. The CDR3 bases are TGCAGCGTTGAAGATCAGGGGACAGGGGGCGCCGATTATGGCTACACCTTC. This gives the protein CSVEDQGTGGADYGYTF.